This passage covers 2 T cell receptor beta chains from one sample sequenced in a study of T cells after yellow fever vaccination. TCRdb redid the calling of the 5' RACE reads with MiXCR, one entry per CDR3 protein. This sample has approximately 26,000 distinct CDR3 sequences; 4% to 5.5% occur once, and the top ten carry 38%. Sequencing used PBMCs, either bulk or a sorted T-cell subset (CD4+, CD8+, memory, or dextramer-sorted; not recorded which), obtained on the day of the yellow fever booster vaccination. Receptor source: a young man who received the YFV17D yellow fever vaccine.

By sample share, this clonotype is medium-sized. V is TRBV6-2 or TRBV6-3 and J is TRBJ2-2; D remains unclear. This CDR3 contains 16 residues. Per the germline V gene, CDR1 is MNHEY and CDR2 is SVGEGT. The V and J ends lost 0 bases and 1 base respectively, with 9 bases between them. The CDR3 nucleotides read TGTGCCAGCAGTTACTCTGCGGACGAGAACACCGGGGAGCTGTTTTTT. Amino acids: CASSYSADENTGELFF.

The table lists this clonotype with many counts. The CDR3 bases are TGTGCCTGGGAGACAAGACAGGGTGGCACAGATACGCAGTATTTT. It translates to CAWETRQGGTDTQYF. J is TRBJ2-3 and V is TRBV30, with 7 bases matching TRBD1. After removal of 5 bases from V and 1 base from J, the junction contained 9 bases not matched to a gene. There are 15 residues in the CDR3. In germline, CDR1 is GTSNPN, CDR2 SVGIG (reference sequence).